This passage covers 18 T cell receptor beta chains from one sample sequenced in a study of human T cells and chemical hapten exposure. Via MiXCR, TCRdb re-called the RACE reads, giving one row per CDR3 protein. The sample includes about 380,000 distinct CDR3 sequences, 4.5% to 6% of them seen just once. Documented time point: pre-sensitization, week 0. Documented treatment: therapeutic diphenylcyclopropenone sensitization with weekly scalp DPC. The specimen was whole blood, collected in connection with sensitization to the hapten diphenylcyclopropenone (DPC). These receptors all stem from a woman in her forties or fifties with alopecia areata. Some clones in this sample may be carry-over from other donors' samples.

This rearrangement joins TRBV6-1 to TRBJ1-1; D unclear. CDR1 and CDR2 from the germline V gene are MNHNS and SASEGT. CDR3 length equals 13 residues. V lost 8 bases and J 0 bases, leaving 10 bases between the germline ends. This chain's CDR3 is CASHPGLNTEAFF. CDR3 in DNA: TGTGCCAGCCATCCGGGGTTGAACACTGAAGCTTTCTTT.

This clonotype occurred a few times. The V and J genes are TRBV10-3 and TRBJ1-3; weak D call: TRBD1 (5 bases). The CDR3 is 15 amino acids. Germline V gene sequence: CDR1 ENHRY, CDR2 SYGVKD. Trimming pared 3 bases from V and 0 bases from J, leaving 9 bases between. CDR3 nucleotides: TGTGCCATCAGTGACGGCAGGGTCTCTGGAAACACCATATATTTT. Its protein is CAISDGRVSGNTIYF.

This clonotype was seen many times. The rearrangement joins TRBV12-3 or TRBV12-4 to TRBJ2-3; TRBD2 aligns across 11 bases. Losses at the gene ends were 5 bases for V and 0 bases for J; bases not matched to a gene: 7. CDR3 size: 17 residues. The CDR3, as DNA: TGTGCCAGCAGTAAACTAGCGGGAGCCACTAGCACAGATACGCAGTATTTT. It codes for CASSKLAGATSTDTQYF.

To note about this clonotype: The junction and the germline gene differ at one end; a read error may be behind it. The CDR3 nucleotides read TGTACCAGCAGCTCCTCGGGGTTCTACGAGCAGTACTTC. Residues: CTSSSSGFYEQYF. This chain connects TRBV7-6 to TRBJ2-7, with D maybe TRBD2 (5 bases). This CDR3 contains 13 residues. Germline CDR1 SGHVS, CDR2 FNYEAQ.

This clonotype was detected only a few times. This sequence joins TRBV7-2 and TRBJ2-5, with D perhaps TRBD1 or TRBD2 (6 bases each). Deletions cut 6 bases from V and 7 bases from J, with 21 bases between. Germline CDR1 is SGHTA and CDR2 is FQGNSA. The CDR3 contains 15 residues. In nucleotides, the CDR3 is TGTGCCAGCAGTCCCGCGGGGCAGGGGCTTGGGACCCAGTACTTC. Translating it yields CASSPAGQGLGTQYF. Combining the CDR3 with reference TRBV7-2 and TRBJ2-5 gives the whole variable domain GAGVSQSPSNKVTEKGKDVELRCDPISGHTALYWYRQSLGQGLEFLIYFQGNSAPDKSGLPSDRFSAERTGGSVSTLTIQRTQQEDSAVYLCASSPAGQGLGTQYFGPGTRLLVL.

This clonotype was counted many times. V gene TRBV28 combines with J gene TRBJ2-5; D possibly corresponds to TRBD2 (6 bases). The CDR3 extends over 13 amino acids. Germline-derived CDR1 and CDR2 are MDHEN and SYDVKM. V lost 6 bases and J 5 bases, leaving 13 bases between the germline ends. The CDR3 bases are TGTGCCAGCAGGCCTGGTCGGGGGGAGACCCAGTACTTC. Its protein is CASRPGRGETQYF.

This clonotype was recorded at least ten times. The CDR3 region has the DNA TGTGCCAGCAGTGCCGACAGGGGCTTATACAATGAGCAGTTCTTC. This translates into CASSADRGLYNEQFF. This rearrangement joins TRBV2 to TRBJ2-1; TRBD1 matches 8 bases. The V and J ends lost 4 bases and 4 bases, in that order; junction bases with no gene match: 6. Germline lookup yields CDR1 SNHLY and CDR2 FYNNEI. This CDR3 is built from 15 residues.

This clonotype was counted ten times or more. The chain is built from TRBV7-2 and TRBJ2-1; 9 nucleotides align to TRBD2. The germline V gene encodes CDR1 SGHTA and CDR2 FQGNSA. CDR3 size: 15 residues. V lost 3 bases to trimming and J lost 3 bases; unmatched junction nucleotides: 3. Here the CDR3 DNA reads TGTGCCAGCAGCTTCTCAGCGGGGGGCTACAATGAGCAGTTCTTC. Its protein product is CASSFSAGGYNEQFF.

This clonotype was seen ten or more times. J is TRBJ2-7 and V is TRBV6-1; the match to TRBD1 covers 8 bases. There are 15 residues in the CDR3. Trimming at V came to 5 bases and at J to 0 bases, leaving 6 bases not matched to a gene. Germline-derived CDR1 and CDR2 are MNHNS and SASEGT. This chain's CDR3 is CASSSQGGSSYEQYF. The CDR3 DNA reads TGTGCCAGCAGTTCACAGGGGGGCAGCTCCTACGAGCAGTACTTC.

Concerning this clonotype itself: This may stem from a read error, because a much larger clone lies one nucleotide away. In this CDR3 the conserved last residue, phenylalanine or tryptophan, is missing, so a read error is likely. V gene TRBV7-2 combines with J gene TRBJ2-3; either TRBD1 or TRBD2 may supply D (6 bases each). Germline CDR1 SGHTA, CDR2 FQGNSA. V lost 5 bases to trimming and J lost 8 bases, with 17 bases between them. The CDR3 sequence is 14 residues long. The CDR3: CASSRRGQGSTQYL. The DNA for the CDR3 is TGTGCCAGCAGCCGGAGGGGACAAGGATCTACGCAGTATCTT.

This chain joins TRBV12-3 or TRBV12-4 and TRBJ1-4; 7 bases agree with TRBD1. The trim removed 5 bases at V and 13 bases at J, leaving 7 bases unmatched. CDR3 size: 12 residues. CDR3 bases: TGTGCCAGCAGTGTTAGCGGGACAGCACTGTTTTTT. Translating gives CASSVSGTALFF.

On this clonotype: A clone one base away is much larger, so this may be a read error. CDR3: CASRKQGQAGDLFF. The CDR3 coding sequence is TGTGCCAGCAGGAAACAGGGGCAGGCCGGGGATCTGTTTTTT. The gene calls are TRBV5-4 and TRBJ2-2, with TRBD1 matching over 7 bases. This CDR3 is 14 amino acids long. CDR1 and CDR2 from the germline V gene are SGHNT and YYREEE (reference sequence).

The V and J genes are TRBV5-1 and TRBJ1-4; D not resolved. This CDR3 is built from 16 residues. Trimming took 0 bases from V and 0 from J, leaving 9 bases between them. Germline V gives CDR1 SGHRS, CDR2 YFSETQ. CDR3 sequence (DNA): TGCGCCAGCAGCTTGGGGACCGGGACAACTAATGAAAAACTGTTTTTT. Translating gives CASSLGTGTTNEKLFF.

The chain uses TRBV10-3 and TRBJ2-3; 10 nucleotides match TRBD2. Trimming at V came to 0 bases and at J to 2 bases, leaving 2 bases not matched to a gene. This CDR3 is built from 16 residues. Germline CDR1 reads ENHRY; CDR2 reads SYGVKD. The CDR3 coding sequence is TGTGCCATCAGTGAGTCGAGCGGGAGGGCCACAGATACGCAGTATTTT. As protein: CAISESSGRATDTQYF.

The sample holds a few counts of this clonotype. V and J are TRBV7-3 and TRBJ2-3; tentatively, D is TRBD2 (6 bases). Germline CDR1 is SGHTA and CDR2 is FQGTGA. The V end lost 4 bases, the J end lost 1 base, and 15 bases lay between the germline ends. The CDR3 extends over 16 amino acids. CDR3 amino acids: CASSSRGGVGTDTQYF. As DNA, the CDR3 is TGTGCCAGCAGCTCCCGGGGCGGGGTGGGCACAGATACGCAGTATTTT.

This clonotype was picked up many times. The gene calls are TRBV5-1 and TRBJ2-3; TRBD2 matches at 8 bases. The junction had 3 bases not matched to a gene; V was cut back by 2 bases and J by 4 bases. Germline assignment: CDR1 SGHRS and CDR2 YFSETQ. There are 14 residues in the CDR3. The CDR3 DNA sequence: TGCGCCAGCAGCTTCGGACTAGCCGCAGATACGCAGTATTTT. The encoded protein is CASSFGLAADTQYF. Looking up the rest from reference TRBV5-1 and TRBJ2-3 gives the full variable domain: KAGVTQTPRYLIKTRGQQVTLSCSPISGHRSVSWYQQTPGQGLQFLFEYFSETQRNKGNFPGRFSGRQFSNSRSEMNVSTLELGDSALYLCASSFGLAADTQYFGPGTRLTVL.

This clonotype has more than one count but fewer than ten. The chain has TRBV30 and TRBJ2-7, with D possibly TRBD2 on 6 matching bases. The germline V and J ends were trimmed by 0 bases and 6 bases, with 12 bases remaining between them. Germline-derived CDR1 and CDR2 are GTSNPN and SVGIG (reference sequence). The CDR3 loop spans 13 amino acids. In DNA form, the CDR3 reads TGTGCCTGGAGTGTAATGGAGGGAACCGAGCAGTACTTC. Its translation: CAWSVMEGTEQYF. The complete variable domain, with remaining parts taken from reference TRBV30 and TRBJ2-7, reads SQTIHQWPATLVQPVGSPLSLECTVEGTSNPNLYWYRQAAGRGLQLLFYSVGIGQISSEVPQNLSASRPQDRQFILSSKKLLLSDSGFYLCAWSVMEGTEQYFGPGTRLTVT.

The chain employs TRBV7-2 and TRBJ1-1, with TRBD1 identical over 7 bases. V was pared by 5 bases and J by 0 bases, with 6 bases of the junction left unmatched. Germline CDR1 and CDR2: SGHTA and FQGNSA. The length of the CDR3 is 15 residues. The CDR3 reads CASSLDRALNTEAFF. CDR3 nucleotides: TGTGCCAGCAGCCTCGACAGGGCCCTGAACACTGAAGCTTTCTTT.